The present entry profiles one T cell receptor beta chain with its context. The data stem from a study of CD8 T cells in ankylosing spondylitis. TCRdb reprocessed the 5' RACE reads with MiXCR, giving one entry per CDR3 protein. The table includes about 260,000 distinct CDR3 sequences, roughly 20% detected once. Germline V gene sequence: CDR1 SGHVS, CDR2 FNYEAQ. J lost 2 bases, V lost 2 bases, and 5 bases had no gene match. The CDR3 runs 15 residues. The TCR comes from a male donor with ankylosing spondylitis or in good health (not recorded which). The chain couples TRBV7-6 to TRBJ2-5; 7 positions match TRBD2. Material for sequencing was blood, either unsorted or a sorted T cell fraction (not recorded which). Here the CDR3 DNA reads TGTGCCAGCAGCTTAATGGGGGGGAGTCAAGAGACCCAGTACTTC. Translated, it gives CASSLMGGSQETQYF.